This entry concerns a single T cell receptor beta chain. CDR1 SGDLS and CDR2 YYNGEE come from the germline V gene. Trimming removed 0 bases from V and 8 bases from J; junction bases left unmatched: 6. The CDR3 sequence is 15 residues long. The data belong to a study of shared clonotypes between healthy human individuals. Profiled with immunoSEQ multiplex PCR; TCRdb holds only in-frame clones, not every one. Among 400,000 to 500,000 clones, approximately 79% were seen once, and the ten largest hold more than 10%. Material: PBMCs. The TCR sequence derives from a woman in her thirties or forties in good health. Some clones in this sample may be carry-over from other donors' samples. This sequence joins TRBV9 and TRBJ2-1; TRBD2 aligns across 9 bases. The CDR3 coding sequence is TGTGCCAGCAGCGTAGAGGGTAGCGGGAGCGATGAGCAGTTCTTC. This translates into CASSVEGSGSDEQFF.